The T cell receptor (beta chain) described here comes from a study of T cells in localized non-small cell lung cancer. Study-level points and caveats: Longer overall survival was associated with a higher density of T cells in the blood. Uninvolved neighboring lung showed the greatest T cell clonality, exceeding tumor. Only one tumor region went through sequencing, so heterogeneity may still be there.

Generated by immunoSEQ multiplex PCR, the TCRdb table keeps only in-frame clones and is missing some. The sample holds 70,000 to 85,000 clones, 70% to 85% seen once. CDR3 length: 15 residues. Germline V gene lookup returns CDR1 LNHNV and CDR2 YYDKDF (reference sequence). Trimming took 0 bases from V and 6 from J, leaving 12 bases between them. Remarks on this clone: Its matching antigen is unknown.

This specimen consisted of peripheral blood, obtained before any cancer treatment. The receptor was derived from a female donor aged 60 or older with stage I lung adenocarcinoma. The V call is TRBV15, the J call TRBJ1-5; D not resolved. CDR3 loop: CATSRDLGLSQPQHF. In DNA, the CDR3 is TGTGCCACCAGCAGAGATCTAGGTCTCTCTCAGCCCCAGCATTTT. The full variable domain, completed using reference TRBV15 and TRBJ1-5, is DAMVIQNPRYQVTQFGKPVTLSCSQTLNHNVMYWYQQKSSQAPKLLFHYYDKDFNNEADTPDNFQSRRPNTSFCFLDIRSPGLGDTAMYLCATSRDLGLSQPQHFGDGTRLSIL.